This T cell receptor beta chain appears in the sequencing data of a study of blood T cell repertoires in COVID-19 (dated by TCRdb to the early 2020s). For context, the study as a whole: Collaborator samples came from the United States, Italy and Spain and covered acute and convalescent phases of COVID-19. The sample metadata nearly always contained a de-identified subject ID, COVID-19 status, age in years and sex. Where HLA class I and class II types were available, the types were taken from metadata supplied by the sample provider, not from assay-based typing. The repertoires were released in a freely available public database meant as a resource for research on the immune response to SARS-CoV-2. The prospective study material was composed of cDNA or gDNA derived from T cells, B-cell-depleted T cells, or PBMCs. Samples were obtained from the ongoing ImmuneRACE study (first 160 participants) and from some 1,200 subjects provided by 6 global collaborators. Subjects who had been exposed to COVID-19, were actively infected with it, or had recovered from it provided the deeply sampled blood TCRbeta repertoires that made up the dataset.

At one collaborating source in Seattle, patients were enrolled during active infection and were followed longitudinally through the course of disease. Each collaborating institution followed its own protocols to collect whole blood in K2EDTA tubes. For TCRbeta analysis, collaborators shipped samples as frozen whole blood, isolated PBMCs, or DNA extracted from either of those sample types. TCRbeta CDR3 regions were amplified from genomic DNA using the immunoSEQ Assay, a bias-controlled multiplex PCR. On the study's bioinformatics: Nucleated cell counts per sample were estimated from amplification of reference gene primers within the assay. To quantify the absolute abundance of each unique TCRbeta CDR3 rearrangement, sequence reads were collapsed and filtered. For each sample, productive Simpson clonality was calculated by taking the square root of Simpson's diversity index across productive rearrangements. The table comes from immuneACCESS by way of TCRdb, which keeps in-frame sequences with V and J called. Part of the clones is missing from these tables; in studies checked, under half for an unresolved V gene and the rest for unknown reasons. V and J calls and clone size follow that table, whereas D and trimming were derived from the DNA. Present in this sample are some 300,000 clones, approximately 86% of which were seen just once. The ten top clones hold roughly 14% of the sample.

Notes on this clone: Its binding antigen is unknown. Nothing much larger sits one base from this clone, and base qualities are not available.

CDR3 length: 14 amino acids, cysteine to phenylalanine. CDR3 DNA is the only sequence kept; it has 42 bases, read in frame from the first base. From V the trimming removes 3 bases and from J it removes 2 bases, while the gene matches leave 3 bases of the junction unaccounted for. The germline V gene (reference sequence) specifies MNHEY as CDR1 and SMNVEV as CDR2. Study-wide conclusions, independent of this receptor: The amount of clinical and demographic metadata varied by source and participant and was provided uncurated.

Sequencing was performed on peripheral blood. The chain employs TRBV27 and TRBJ2-7, and TRBD1 aligns with 8 junction nucleotides. This TCR was sampled from a woman in her 70s with COVID-19, enrolled during active disease. Here the CDR3 is given as CASSFGTGPYEQYF. In nucleotide form, the sequence is TGTGCCAGCAGTTTTGGGACAGGACCCTACGAGCAGTACTTC.